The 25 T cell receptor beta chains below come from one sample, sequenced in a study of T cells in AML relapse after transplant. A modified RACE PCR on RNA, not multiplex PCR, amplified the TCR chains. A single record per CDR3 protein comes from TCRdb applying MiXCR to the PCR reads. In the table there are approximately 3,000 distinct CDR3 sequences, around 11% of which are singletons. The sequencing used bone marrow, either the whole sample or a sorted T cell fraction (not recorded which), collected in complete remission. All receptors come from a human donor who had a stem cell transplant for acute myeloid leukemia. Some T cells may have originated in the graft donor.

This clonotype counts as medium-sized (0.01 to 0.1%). The DNA of the CDR3 is TGTGCCAGCAGCCAAGTTGATTCCCGTGGCGGGGGGGCTACCTACAATGAGCAGTTCTTC. Translating gives CASSQVDSRGGGATYNEQFF. The chain is built from TRBV4-2 and TRBJ2-1; 9 positions agree with TRBD2. Germline-derived CDR1 and CDR2 are LGHNA and YNFKEQ. The CDR3 spans 20 residues. Trimming cost V 1 base and J 2 bases; bases outside gene matches: 15.

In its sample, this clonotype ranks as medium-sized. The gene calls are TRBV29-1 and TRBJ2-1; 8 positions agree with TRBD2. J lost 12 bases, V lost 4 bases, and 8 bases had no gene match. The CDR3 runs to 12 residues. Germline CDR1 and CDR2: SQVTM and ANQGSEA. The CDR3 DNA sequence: TGCAGCGTTGGCGGGGGGCTGGATGGGCAGTTCTTC. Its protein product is CSVGGGLDGQFF.

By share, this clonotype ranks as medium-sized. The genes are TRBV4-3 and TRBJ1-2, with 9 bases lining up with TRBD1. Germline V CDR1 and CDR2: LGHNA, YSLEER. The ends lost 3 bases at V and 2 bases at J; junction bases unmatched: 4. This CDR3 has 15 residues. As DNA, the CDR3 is TGCGCCAGCAGCCAGGAAGGACAGGGGAACTATGGCTACACCTTC. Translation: CASSQEGQGNYGYTF.

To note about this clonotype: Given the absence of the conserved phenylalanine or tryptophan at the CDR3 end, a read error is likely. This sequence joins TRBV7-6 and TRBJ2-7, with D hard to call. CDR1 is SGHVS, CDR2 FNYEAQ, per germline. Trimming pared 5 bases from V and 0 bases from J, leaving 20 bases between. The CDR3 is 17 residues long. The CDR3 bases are TGTGCCAGCAGCCATGACACTCACCGTGAGAGCTCCTACGAGCAGTACTCC. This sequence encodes CASSHDTHRESSYEQYS.

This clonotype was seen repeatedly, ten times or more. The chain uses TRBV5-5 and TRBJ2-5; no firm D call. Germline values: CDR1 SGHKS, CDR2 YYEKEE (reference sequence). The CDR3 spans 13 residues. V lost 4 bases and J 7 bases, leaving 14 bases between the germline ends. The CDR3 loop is CASSLDFFGTQYF. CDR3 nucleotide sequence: TGTGCCAGCAGCCTAGATTTTTTCGGGACCCAGTACTTC.

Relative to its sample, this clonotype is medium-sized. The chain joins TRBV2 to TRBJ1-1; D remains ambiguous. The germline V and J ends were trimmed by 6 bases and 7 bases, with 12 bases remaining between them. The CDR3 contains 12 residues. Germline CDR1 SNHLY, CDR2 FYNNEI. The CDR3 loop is CASRPRVSEAFF. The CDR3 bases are TGTGCCAGCAGACCTAGAGTGAGTGAAGCTTTCTTT.

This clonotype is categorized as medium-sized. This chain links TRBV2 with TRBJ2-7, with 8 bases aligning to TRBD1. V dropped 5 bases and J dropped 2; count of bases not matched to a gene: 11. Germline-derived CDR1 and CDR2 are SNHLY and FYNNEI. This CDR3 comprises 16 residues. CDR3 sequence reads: CASSQGTGAPTYEQYF. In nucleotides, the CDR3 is TGTGCCAGCAGTCAAGGGACAGGAGCTCCTACCTACGAGCAGTACTTC.

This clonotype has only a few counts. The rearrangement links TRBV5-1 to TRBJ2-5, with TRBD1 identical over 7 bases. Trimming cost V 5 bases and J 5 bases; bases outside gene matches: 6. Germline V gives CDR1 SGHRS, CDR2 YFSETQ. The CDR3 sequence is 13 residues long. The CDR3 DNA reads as TGCGCCAGCAGAGGACAGGATCGGGAGACCCAGTACTTC. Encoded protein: CASRGQDRETQYF.

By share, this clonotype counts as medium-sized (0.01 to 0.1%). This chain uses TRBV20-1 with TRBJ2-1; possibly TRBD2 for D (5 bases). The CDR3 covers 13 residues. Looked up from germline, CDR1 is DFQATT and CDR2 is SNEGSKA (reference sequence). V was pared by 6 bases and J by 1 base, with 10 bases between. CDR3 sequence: CSAATKSYNEQFF. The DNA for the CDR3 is TGCAGTGCGGCGACTAAATCCTACAATGAGCAGTTCTTC.

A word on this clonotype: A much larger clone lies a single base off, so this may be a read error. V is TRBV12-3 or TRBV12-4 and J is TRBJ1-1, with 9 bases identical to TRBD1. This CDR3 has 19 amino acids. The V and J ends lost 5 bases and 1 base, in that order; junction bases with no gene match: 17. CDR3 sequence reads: CASSPQSAGTGTRNTEAFF. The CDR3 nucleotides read TGTGCCAGCAGTCCCCAGTCCGCCGGGACAGGGACCCGGAACACTGAAGCTTTCTTT.

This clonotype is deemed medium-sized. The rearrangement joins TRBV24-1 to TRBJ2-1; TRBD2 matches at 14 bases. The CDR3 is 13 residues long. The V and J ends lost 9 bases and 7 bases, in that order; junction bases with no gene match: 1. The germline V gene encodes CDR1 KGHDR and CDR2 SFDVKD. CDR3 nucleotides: TGTGCCACCGGACTAGCGGGGGGAAATGAGCAGTTCTTC. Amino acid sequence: CATGLAGGNEQFF.

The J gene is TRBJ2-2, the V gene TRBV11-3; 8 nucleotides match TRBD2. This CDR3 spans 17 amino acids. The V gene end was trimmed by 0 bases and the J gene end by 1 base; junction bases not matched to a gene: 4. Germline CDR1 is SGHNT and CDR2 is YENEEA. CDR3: CASSLESSGENTGELFF. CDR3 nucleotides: TGTGCCAGCAGCTTAGAAAGTAGCGGGGAGAACACCGGGGAGCTGTTTTTT. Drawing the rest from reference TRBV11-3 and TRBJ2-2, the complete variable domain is EAGVVQSPRYKIIEKKQPVAFWCNPISGHNTLYWYLQNLGQGPELLIRYENEEAVDDSQLPKDRFSAERLKGVDSTLKIQPAELGDSAVYLCASSLESSGENTGELFFGEGSRLTVL.

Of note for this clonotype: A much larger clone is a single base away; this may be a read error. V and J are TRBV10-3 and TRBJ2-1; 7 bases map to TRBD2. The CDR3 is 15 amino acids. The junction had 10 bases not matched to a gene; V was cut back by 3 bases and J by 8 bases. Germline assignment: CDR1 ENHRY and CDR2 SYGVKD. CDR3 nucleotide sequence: TGTGCCATCAGTGACGGCGGGGGAGATTACGATGAGCAGTTCTTC. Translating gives CAISDGGGDYDEQFF.

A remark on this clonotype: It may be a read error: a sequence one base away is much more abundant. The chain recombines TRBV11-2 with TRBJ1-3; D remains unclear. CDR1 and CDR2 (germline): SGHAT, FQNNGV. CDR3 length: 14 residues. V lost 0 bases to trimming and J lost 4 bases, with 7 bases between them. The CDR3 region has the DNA TGTGCCAGCAGCTTAGATTACAAGGGAAACACCATATATTTT. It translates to CASSLDYKGNTIYF.

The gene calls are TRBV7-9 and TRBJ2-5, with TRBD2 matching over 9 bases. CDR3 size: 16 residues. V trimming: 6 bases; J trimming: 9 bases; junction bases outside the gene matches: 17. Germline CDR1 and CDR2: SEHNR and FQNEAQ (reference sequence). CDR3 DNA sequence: TGTGCCAGCAGGGACTACCCCGGGACTAGCAGGCAGGCCCAGTACTTC. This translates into CASRDYPGTSRQAQYF.

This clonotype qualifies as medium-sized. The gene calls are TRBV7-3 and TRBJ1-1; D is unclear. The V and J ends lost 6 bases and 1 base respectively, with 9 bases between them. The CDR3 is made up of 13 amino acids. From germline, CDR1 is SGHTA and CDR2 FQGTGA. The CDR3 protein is CASSWRENTEAFF. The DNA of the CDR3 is TGTGCCAGCAGTTGGAGGGAGAACACTGAAGCTTTCTTT.

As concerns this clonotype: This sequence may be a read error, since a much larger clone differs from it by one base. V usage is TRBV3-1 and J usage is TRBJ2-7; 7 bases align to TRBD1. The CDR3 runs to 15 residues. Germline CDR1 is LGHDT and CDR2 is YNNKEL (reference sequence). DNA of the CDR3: TGTGCCAGCAGCCAAGACGGACAGGTCCCGCACGAGCTGTACTTC. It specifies CASSQDGQVPHELYF.

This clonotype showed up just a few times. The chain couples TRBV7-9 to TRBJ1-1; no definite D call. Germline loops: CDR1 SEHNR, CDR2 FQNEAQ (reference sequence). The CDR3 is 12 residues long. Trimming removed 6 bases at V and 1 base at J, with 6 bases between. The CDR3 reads CASSPKNTEAFF. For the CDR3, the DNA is TGTGCCAGCAGTCCGAAGAACACTGAAGCTTTCTTT.

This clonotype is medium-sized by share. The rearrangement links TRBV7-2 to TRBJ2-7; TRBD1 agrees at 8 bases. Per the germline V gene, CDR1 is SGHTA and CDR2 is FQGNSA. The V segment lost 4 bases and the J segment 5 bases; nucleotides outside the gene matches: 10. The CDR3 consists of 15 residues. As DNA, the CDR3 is TGTGCCAGCAGCTACCGGACAGGGCGAGGTAACGAGCAGTACTTC. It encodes CASSYRTGRGNEQYF.

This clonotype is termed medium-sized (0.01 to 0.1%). The CDR3 here is CASSPGTGGGYTF. Here the CDR3 DNA reads TGTGCCAGCAGCCCCGGGACAGGGGGTGGCTACACCTTC. The chain has TRBV12-3 or TRBV12-4 and TRBJ1-2; TRBD1 matches 11 bases. The V and J ends lost 6 bases and 7 bases, in that order; junction bases with no gene match: 4. The CDR3 is 13 amino acids.

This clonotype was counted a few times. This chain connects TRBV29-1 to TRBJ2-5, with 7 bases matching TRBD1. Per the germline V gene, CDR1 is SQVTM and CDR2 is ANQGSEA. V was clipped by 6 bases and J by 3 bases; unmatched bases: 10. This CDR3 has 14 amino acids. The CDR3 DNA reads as TGCAGCGTGGCCGGGACAGTTAGGAAAGAGACCCAGTACTTC. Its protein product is CSVAGTVRKETQYF.

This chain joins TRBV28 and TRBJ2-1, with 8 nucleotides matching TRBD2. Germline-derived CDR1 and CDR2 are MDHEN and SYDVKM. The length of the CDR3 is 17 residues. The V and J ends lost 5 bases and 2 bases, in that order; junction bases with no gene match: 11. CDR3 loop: CASSKGTRPIAYNEQFF. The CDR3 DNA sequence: TGTGCCAGCAGTAAGGGGACTAGACCAATAGCCTACAATGAGCAGTTCTTC.

In DNA, the CDR3 is TGTGCCAGCAGCGTACACGGGGGAGGGGGCACAGATACGCAGTATTTT. As protein: CASSVHGGGGTDTQYF. V is TRBV9 and J is TRBJ2-3; 7 nucleotides match TRBD2. The germline V gene encodes CDR1 SGDLS and CDR2 YYNGEE. J gave up 1 base and V 1 base, and 6 bases lay outside the gene matches. CDR3 size: 16 residues.

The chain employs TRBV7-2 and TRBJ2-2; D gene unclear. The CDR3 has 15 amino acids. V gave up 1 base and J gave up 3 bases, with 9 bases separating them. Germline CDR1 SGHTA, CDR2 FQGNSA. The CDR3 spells CASSLESLYTGELFF. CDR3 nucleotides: TGTGCCAGCAGCTTAGAGTCACTGTACACCGGGGAGCTGTTTTTT.

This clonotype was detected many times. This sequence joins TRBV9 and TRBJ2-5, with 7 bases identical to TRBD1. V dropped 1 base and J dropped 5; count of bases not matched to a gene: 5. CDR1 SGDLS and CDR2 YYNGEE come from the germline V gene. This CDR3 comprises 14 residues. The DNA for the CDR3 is TGTGCCAGCAGCGTAAACAGGGGAATGGAGACCCAGTACTTC. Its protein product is CASSVNRGMETQYF.